The 6 T cell receptor beta chains listed next were all sequenced from one sample in a study of shared clonotypes between healthy human individuals. The data were produced by immunoSEQ multiplex PCR, yet TCRdb's version contains in-frame clones alone and is incomplete. The sample yields about 700,000 clones, roughly 70% seen once. The specimen sequenced was memory CD4+ T cells sorted from blood. The subset was: CD45RA-negative fraction. The receptors come from a woman aged 30 to 39 in good health.

Of note for this clone: Within the sample, other DNA sequences also encode this same CDR3. J is TRBJ2-7 and V is TRBV5-4; D not certain. Trimming left V 4 bases short and J 3 bases short, with 5 bases between. This CDR3 region has 11 residues. The V gene's germline CDR1 is SGHNT and CDR2 YYREEE (reference sequence). CDR3 in DNA: TGTGCCAGCAGCACACTCTACGAGCAGTACTTC. As protein: CASSTLYEQYF.

This clone was seen just once. The chain carries TRBV4-1 and TRBJ1-1, with D possibly TRBD1 on 6 matching bases. Germline V CDR1 and CDR2: MGHRA, YSYEKL. The CDR3 is 16 residues long. Trimming took off 1 base at V and 3 bases at J, with 15 bases between the two ends. In DNA, the CDR3 is TGCGCCAGCAGCCAAGGCGGCGGGGGCCGGTACACTGAAGCTTTCTTT. Residues: CASSQGGGGRYTEAFF.

Concerning this clone: The identical CDR3 is also encoded by other nucleotide sequences in the sample. The genes are TRBV7-8 and TRBJ2-7; D possibly corresponds to TRBD1 (5 bases). V lost 3 bases and J 0 bases, leaving 6 bases between the germline ends. Germline values: CDR1 SGHVS, CDR2 FQNEAQ. The CDR3 is 13 residues long. CDR3 in DNA: TGTGCCAGCAGCTTGACAGACTCCTACGAGCAGTACTTC. It translates to CASSLTDSYEQYF.

The chain combines TRBV7-6 with TRBJ2-3; 11 bases fit TRBD2. Trimming at V came to 5 bases and at J to 4 bases, leaving 8 bases not matched to a gene. The CDR3 is 16 amino acids. Germline V gives CDR1 SGHVS, CDR2 FNYEAQ. CDR3 region: CASSPFSGRASDTQYF. The CDR3 nucleotides read TGTGCCAGCAGCCCATTTAGCGGGAGGGCGTCAGATACGCAGTATTTT.

A single count supports this clone. This rearrangement joins TRBV2 to TRBJ2-1; D uncertain. V was clipped by 7 bases and J by 0 bases, with 10 bases between them. Per the germline V gene, CDR1 is SNHLY and CDR2 is FYNNEI. This CDR3 is built from 14 residues. The CDR3 spells CASIPAFSYNEQFF. The CDR3 coding sequence is TGTGCCAGCATACCGGCGTTCTCCTACAATGAGCAGTTCTTC.

Of note for this clone: This likely stems from a read error, as it lies one base from a far larger clone. This sample also contains other DNA sequences that code for the same CDR3. The chain couples TRBV14 to TRBJ2-7; 13 positions agree with TRBD2. Germline V gene sequence: CDR1 SGHDN, CDR2 FVKESK. Trimming took 1 base from V and 3 from J; bases not matched to a gene: 0. This CDR3 is 15 amino acids long. CDR3 DNA: TGTGCCAGCAGCCAAGGGACTAGCGGGAGCTACGAGCAGTACTTC. Amino acid sequence: CASSQGTSGSYEQYF. The full variable domain, in which reference TRBV14 and TRBJ2-7 provide the parts outside the CDR3, is EAGVTQFPSHSVIEKGQTVTLRCDPISGHDNLYWYRRVMGKEIKFLLHFVKESKQDESGMPNNRFLAERTGGTYSTLKVQPAELEDSGVYFCASSQGTSGSYEQYFGPGTRLTVT.